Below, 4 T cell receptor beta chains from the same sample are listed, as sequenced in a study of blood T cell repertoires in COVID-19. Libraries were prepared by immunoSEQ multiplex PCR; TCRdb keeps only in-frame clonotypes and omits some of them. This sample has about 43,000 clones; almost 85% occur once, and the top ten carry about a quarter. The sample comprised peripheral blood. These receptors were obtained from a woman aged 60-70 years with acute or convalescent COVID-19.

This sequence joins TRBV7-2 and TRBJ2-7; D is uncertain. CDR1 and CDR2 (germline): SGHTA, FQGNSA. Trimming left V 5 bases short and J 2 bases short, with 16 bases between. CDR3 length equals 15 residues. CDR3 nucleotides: TGTGCCAGCAGCCCCGAATGGTCTCGCGCCTACGAGCAGTACTTC. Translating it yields CASSPEWSRAYEQYF.

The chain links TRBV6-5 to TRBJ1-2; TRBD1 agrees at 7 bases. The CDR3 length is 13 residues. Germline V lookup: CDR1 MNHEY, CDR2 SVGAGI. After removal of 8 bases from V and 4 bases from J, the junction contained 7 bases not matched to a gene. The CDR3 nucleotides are TGTGCCAGCTGCAGGGGGTATAGCTATGGCTACACCTTC. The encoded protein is CASCRGYSYGYTF.

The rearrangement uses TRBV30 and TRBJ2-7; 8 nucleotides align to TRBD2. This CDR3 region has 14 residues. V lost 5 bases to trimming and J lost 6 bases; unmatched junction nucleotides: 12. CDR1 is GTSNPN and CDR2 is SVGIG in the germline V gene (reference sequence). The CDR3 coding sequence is TGTGCCTGGGGGACGAGCGGGGGCGGTCTCGAGCAGTACTTC. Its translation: CAWGTSGGGLEQYF.

CDR3 loop: CASSLGTSGSHTDTQYF. CDR3 coding DNA: TGTGCCAGCAGCTTAGGTACTAGCGGGAGCCACACAGATACGCAGTATTTT. The V call is TRBV11-3, the J call TRBJ2-3; 11 bases agree with TRBD2. The V and J ends lost 1 base and 2 bases, in that order; junction bases with no gene match: 5. This CDR3 contains 17 residues. Germline lookup yields CDR1 SGHNT and CDR2 YENEEA.